These 22 T cell receptor beta chains share one sample of origin, sequenced in a study of T cells and Merkel cell carcinoma outcomes. The data were produced by immunoSEQ multiplex PCR, yet TCRdb's version contains in-frame clones alone and is incomplete. There are thousands of clones in the sample; 85% to 95% occur only once, and under 2% lies in the top ten. The sequencing sample was made of tumor tissue from Merkel cell carcinoma. The source of these receptors is a human donor with Merkel cell carcinoma.

This chain uses TRBV14 with TRBJ2-7; D could derive from TRBD1 or TRBD2 (6 bases each). Germline CDR1 and CDR2: SGHDN and FVKESK. This CDR3 region has 15 residues. The V end lost 4 bases, the J end lost 2 bases, and 15 bases lay between the germline ends. The CDR3 sequence is CASSLRGAQAYEQYF. The CDR3 DNA sequence: TGTGCCAGCAGCCTGAGGGGGGCGCAGGCCTACGAGCAGTACTTC.

The chain carries TRBV11-2 and TRBJ1-3, with D hard to call. The ends were cut back, 1 base at V and 8 bases at J, with 9 bases in the middle. Germline V CDR1 and CDR2: SGHAT, FQNNGV. CDR3 size: 13 residues. CDR3 sequence reads: CASSLADLHTIYF. In nucleotides, the CDR3 is TGTGCCAGCAGCTTAGCAGATCTTCACACCATATATTTT.

CDR3 in DNA: TGCAGCGTTGCGAAAGGGGAGTATGAAAAACTGTTTTTT. It yields the protein CSVAKGEYEKLFF. The chain carries TRBV29-1 and TRBJ1-4; TRBD1 is a possible D gene (5 bases). Germline-derived CDR1 and CDR2 are SQVTM and ANQGSEA. With 4 bases removed from V and 6 bases from J, the gap between germline ends came to 12 bases. This CDR3 region has 13 residues.

The chain recombines TRBV5-6 with TRBJ2-3, with D possibly TRBD1 on 6 matching bases. This CDR3 region has 16 residues. Germline CDR1 reads SGHDT; CDR2 reads YYEEEE. Trimming took 2 bases from V and 2 from J, leaving 15 bases between them. CDR3 protein: CASSFLQGPPTDTQYF. CDR3 bases: TGTGCCAGCAGCTTCCTGCAGGGGCCCCCCACAGATACGCAGTATTTT.

The J gene is TRBJ1-6, the V gene TRBV28; D ambiguous. This CDR3 region has 14 residues. Germline assignment: CDR1 MDHEN and CDR2 SYDVKM. The V and J ends lost 2 bases and 5 bases respectively, with 7 bases between them. The CDR3 spells CASSLGGHNSPLHF. CDR3 nucleotide sequence: TGTGCCAGCAGTTTAGGCGGCCATAATTCACCCCTCCACTTT.

The chain combines TRBV27 with TRBJ2-1; 7 bases fit TRBD2. The junction had 9 bases not matched to a gene; V was cut back by 3 bases and J by 7 bases. The CDR3 is 15 amino acids. Germline loops: CDR1 MNHEY, CDR2 SMNVEV (reference sequence). For the CDR3, the DNA is TGTGCCAGCAGTTTCGGAACTAGCGCCACGAATGAGCAGTTCTTC. Translated: CASSFGTSATNEQFF.

The CDR3 loop reads CAWSSPPGAYTDTQYF. DNA for the CDR3: TGTGCCTGGAGTTCTCCCCCGGGGGCATACACAGATACGCAGTATTTT. The chain employs TRBV30 and TRBJ2-3; the D gene could be TRBD1 or TRBD2 (6 bases each). Germline-derived CDR1 and CDR2 are GTSNPN and SVGIG (reference sequence). The CDR3 totals 16 residues. Trimming left V 2 bases short and J 2 bases short, with 17 bases between.

V usage is TRBV5-6 and J usage is TRBJ2-3; either TRBD1 or TRBD2 may supply D (5 bases each). Germline CDR1 reads SGHDT; CDR2 reads YYEEEE. With 3 bases removed from V and 1 base from J, the gap between germline ends came to 12 bases. The CDR3 is 15 residues long. CDR3: CASSSGPGRTDTQYF. CDR3 DNA: TGTGCCAGCAGCTCGGGTCCGGGACGCACAGATACGCAGTATTTT.

The chain's CDR3 is CAWSPGLAGFPLSTDTQYF. CDR3 DNA: TGTGCCTGGAGCCCGGGACTAGCGGGGTTCCCGTTAAGCACAGATACGCAGTATTTT. This chain connects TRBV30 to TRBJ2-3; 13 nucleotides match TRBD2. The V segment lost 3 bases and the J segment 0 bases; nucleotides outside the gene matches: 12. CDR3 length: 19 amino acids. Germline V lookup: CDR1 GTSNPN, CDR2 SVGIG (reference sequence).

This chain connects TRBV18 to TRBJ2-2; the D gene is possibly TRBD1 (5 bases). In germline, CDR1 is KGHSH, CDR2 LQKENI. CDR3 length: 15 residues. V shed 3 bases and J shed 4 bases, with 12 bases lying between them. The CDR3 region has the DNA TGTGCCAGCTCACCGCAGGGAAGGTCCACCGGGGAGCTGTTTTTT. The encoded protein is CASSPQGRSTGELFF.

The chain joins TRBV5-1 to TRBJ1-1, with a weak D call TRBD1 (5 bases). Deletions cut 4 bases from V and 1 base from J, with 11 bases between. The CDR3 is 14 residues long. CDR1 is SGHRS, CDR2 YFSETQ, per germline. Here the CDR3 DNA reads TGCGCCAGCAGCGCAGCCAGGGAGAACACTGAAGCTTTCTTT. Residues: CASSAARENTEAFF. Variable domain in full (rest from reference TRBV5-1 and TRBJ1-1): KAGVTQTPRYLIKTRGQQVTLSCSPISGHRSVSWYQQTPGQGLQFLFEYFSETQRNKGNFPGRFSGRQFSNSRSEMNVSTLELGDSALYLCASSAARENTEAFFGQGTRLTVV.

This clone was detected once. This chain uses TRBV18 with TRBJ1-2; D uncertain. The V gene's germline CDR1 is KGHSH and CDR2 LQKENI. This CDR3 contains 15 residues. The ends were cut back, 2 bases at V and 0 bases at J, with 10 bases in the middle. In nucleotides, the CDR3 is TGTGCCAGCTCACCAGCAGGCCAAGCTAACTATGGCTACACCTTC. Protein: CASSPAGQANYGYTF.

The rearrangement links TRBV6-1 to TRBJ1-2; D call uncertain. V lost 1 base and J 5 bases, leaving 5 bases between the germline ends. The CDR3 loop spans 12 amino acids. CDR1 and CDR2 (germline): MNHNS, SASEGT. CDR3 loop: CASSEGKYGYTF. The CDR3 DNA sequence: TGTGCCAGCAGTGAAGGGAAGTATGGCTACACCTTC.

V gene TRBV6-1 combines with J gene TRBJ1-6, with no clear D. This CDR3 is built from 13 residues. Trimming left V 2 bases short and J 8 bases short, with 7 bases between. CDR1 is MNHNS and CDR2 is SASEGT in the germline V gene. The CDR3 nucleotides are TGTGCCAGCAGTGAACTGGGGTATTCACCCCTCCACTTT. Its translation is CASSELGYSPLHF.

As to this clone: At the DNA level, this CDR3 is encoded by other sequences in the same sample as well. The rearrangement links TRBV9 to TRBJ1-3; D gene ambiguous. Germline values: CDR1 SGDLS, CDR2 YYNGEE. V gave up 3 bases and J gave up 0 bases, with 4 bases separating them. The CDR3 is 13 residues long. The chain's CDR3 is CASSASSGNTIYF. For the CDR3, the DNA is TGTGCCAGCAGCGCGTCCTCTGGAAACACCATATATTTT.

The rearrangement uses TRBV9 and TRBJ1-2; D is unclear. CDR1 and CDR2 (germline): SGDLS, YYNGEE. The CDR3 runs to 14 residues. The V end lost 1 base, the J end lost 5 bases, and 12 bases lay between the germline ends. CDR3 DNA sequence: TGTGCCAGCAGCGTAAACACCGAAGGGTATGGCTACACCTTC. Its protein is CASSVNTEGYGYTF.

This clone was observed a handful of times. Within the sample, other DNA sequences also encode this same CDR3. V is TRBV7-8 and J is TRBJ2-7; D perhaps matches TRBD2 (6 bases). The CDR3 loop spans 16 amino acids. Germline V CDR1 and CDR2: SGHVS, FQNEAQ. V lost 5 bases to trimming and J lost 0 bases, with 17 bases between them. Here the CDR3 reads CASSAQEGTSSYEQYF. CDR3 bases: TGTGCCAGCAGCGCCCAGGAGGGTACTAGCTCCTACGAGCAGTACTTC.

The genes are TRBV7-9 and TRBJ2-2; D is ambiguous. The germline gives CDR1 SEHNR, CDR2 FQNEAQ (reference sequence). The CDR3 spans 12 residues. Trimming removed 6 bases at V and 2 bases at J, with 4 bases between. The CDR3 sequence is CASSYNTGELFF. The CDR3 DNA is TGTGCCAGCAGTTATAACACCGGGGAGCTGTTTTTT.

The chain joins TRBV30 to TRBJ1-1; D call uncertain. V was clipped by 4 bases and J by 0 bases, with 15 bases between them. The CDR3 is 15 residues long. Germline-derived CDR1 and CDR2 are GTSNPN and SVGIG (reference sequence). CDR3 region: CAWTKGTTMNTEAFF. CDR3 bases: TGTGCCTGGACGAAGGGAACAACGATGAACACTGAAGCTTTCTTT.

About this clone: The germline gene is not matched at one end of the junction; a read error may be the cause. The chain is built from TRBV28 and TRBJ1-1; no reliable D call. Germline V lookup: CDR1 MDHEN, CDR2 SYDVKM. The CDR3 is 13 residues long. The CDR3 loop is CVSRFPKDTEAFF. DNA of the CDR3: TGTGTCAGCAGGTTCCCTAAGGACACTGAAGCTTTCTTT.

The V and J genes are TRBV18 and TRBJ2-2; 7 bases map to TRBD2. V shed 0 bases and J 3 bases; nucleotides not matched to a gene: 4. CDR1 is KGHSH, CDR2 LQKENI, per germline. This CDR3 is built from 16 residues. CDR3: CASSPPAGADTGELFF. Here the CDR3 DNA reads TGTGCCAGCTCACCACCGGCGGGAGCGGACACCGGGGAGCTGTTTTTT.

The chain recombines TRBV14 with TRBJ2-7, with 7 bases matching TRBD2. V shed 4 bases, J shed 5 bases, and the junction held 20 bases outside the gene matches. The germline V gene has CDR1 SGHDN and CDR2 FVKESK. The CDR3 has 18 amino acids. The CDR3 DNA reads TGTGCCAGCAGCCCTGAAACCGACCCGGGCGGGAGACACGACGAGCAGTACTTC. It translates to CASSPETDPGGRHDEQYF.